The 15 T cell receptor beta chains in this list originate from one sample, sequenced in a study of cytomegalovirus exposure and HLA in healthy donors. This PCR relied on a set of 60 Vbeta primers and 13 Jbeta primers. Clones were read by immunoSEQ multiplex PCR, and TCRdb kept only the in-frame ones, dropping some. The table lists about 190,000 clones, 75% to 90% of them singletons, with over 1.5% in the top ten. Input material: PBMCs. These receptors originate from a man in his forties or fifties in good health and CMV-seronegative.

V is TRBV4-2 and J is TRBJ2-6, with D hard to call. The CDR3 totals 15 residues. Per germline, CDR1 LGHNA and CDR2 YNFKEQ. V lost 1 base and J lost 1, with 5 bases in between. In nucleotides, the CDR3 is TGTGCCAGCAGCCAAGCCGAGTCTGGGGCCAACGTCCTGACTTTC. It specifies CASSQAESGANVLTF.

The CDR3 DNA sequence: TGTGCCAGCAGACGGACTAGCGGCGCCTACGAGCAGTACTTC. This codes for CASRRTSGAYEQYF. The chain employs TRBV28 and TRBJ2-7, with TRBD2 matching 10 bases. CDR3 length: 14 amino acids. CDR1 is MDHEN, CDR2 SYDVKM, per germline. V lost 6 bases to trimming and J lost 2 bases; unmatched junction nucleotides: 4.

The chain recombines TRBV19 with TRBJ2-2, with 7 bases lining up with TRBD1. The CDR3 covers 13 residues. Germline lookup yields CDR1 LNHDA and CDR2 SQIVND (reference sequence). Unmatched junction bases numbered 6, after V lost 10 bases and J lost 4 bases. The CDR3 reads CATVQGTTGELFF. The CDR3 region has the DNA TGTGCCACCGTACAGGGGACCACCGGGGAGCTGTTTTTT. Complete variable domain (other parts from reference TRBV19 and TRBJ2-2): DGGITQSPKYLFRKEGQNVTLSCEQNLNHDAMYWYRQDPGQGLRLIYYSQIVNDFQKGDIAEGYSVSREKKESFPLTVTSAQKNPTAFYLCATVQGTTGELFFGEGSRLTVL.

This clone turned up a few times. This chain uses TRBV7-2 with TRBJ1-1; 8 bases agree with TRBD1. Germline V gene sequence: CDR1 SGHTA, CDR2 FQGNSA. The CDR3 covers 13 residues. With 7 bases clipped from V and 5 bases from J, the junction kept 6 bases outside the gene matches. The DNA for the CDR3 is TGTGCCAGCAACGCTTGGACAGGGACTGAAGCTTTCTTT. This gives the protein CASNAWTGTEAFF.

The chain has TRBV7-8 and TRBJ1-5; no clear D. CDR1 is SGHVS and CDR2 is FQNEAQ in the germline V gene. Trimming left V 1 base short and J 0 bases short, with 7 bases between. The CDR3 sequence is 15 residues long. The DNA for the CDR3 is TGTGCCAGCAGCTTAGACGGGTTTAGCAATCAGCCCCAGCATTTT. Translation gives CASSLDGFSNQPQHF.

This clone was detected a few times. This rearrangement joins TRBV6-1 to TRBJ1-2, with 7 positions matching TRBD1. The CDR3 loop spans 14 amino acids. V lost 5 bases and J lost 4; bases outside the gene matches: 7. Germline loops: CDR1 MNHNS, CDR2 SASEGT. The CDR3 here is CASSNGQALYGYTF. DNA of the CDR3: TGTGCCAGCAGTAACGGACAGGCCCTCTATGGCTACACCTTC.

The CDR3 DNA reads as TGCGCCAGCAGCTTGGCACGCCTAGCGGGACACAATGAGCAGTTCTTC. This translates into CASSLARLAGHNEQFF. V gene TRBV5-1 combines with J gene TRBJ2-1; 9 bases line up with TRBD2. V gave up 0 bases and J gave up 5 bases; unmatched junction bases: 6. Germline CDR1 is SGHRS and CDR2 is YFSETQ. The CDR3 contains 16 residues. Full variable domain (remainder filled in from reference TRBV5-1 and TRBJ2-1): KAGVTQTPRYLIKTRGQQVTLSCSPISGHRSVSWYQQTPGQGLQFLFEYFSETQRNKGNFPGRFSGRQFSNSRSEMNVSTLELGDSALYLCASSLARLAGHNEQFFGPGTRLTVL.

The chain carries TRBV4-3 and TRBJ2-1; TRBD2 matches at 7 bases. The CDR3 contains 14 residues. After removal of 1 base from V and 6 bases from J, the junction contained 3 bases not matched to a gene. Germline CDR1 and CDR2: LGHNA and YSLEER. CDR3 bases: TGCGCCAGCAGCCAAGCGGGGGGAGGCAATGAGCAGTTCTTC. Translating it yields CASSQAGGGNEQFF.

The chain recombines TRBV7-8 with TRBJ2-6; 9 positions match TRBD2. The V and J ends lost 1 base and 0 bases, in that order; junction bases with no gene match: 7. Germline assignment: CDR1 SGHVS and CDR2 FQNEAQ. The CDR3 extends over 19 amino acids. The DNA for the CDR3 is TGTGCCAGCAGCTTAGAGGTGTTTAGCGGGAGCTCTGGGGCCAACGTCCTGACTTTC. It is translated as CASSLEVFSGSSGANVLTF.

As concerns this clone: Compared with germline, one end of the junction differs, possibly owing to a read error. The V and J genes are TRBV5-5 and TRBJ1-2; the D is unclear. From germline, CDR1 is SGHKS and CDR2 YYEKEE (reference sequence). This CDR3 is 19 amino acids long. As DNA, the CDR3 is TGTGCCAGCAGATTGGGGATATTGCGGGGAGCTGGAGCTAACTATGGCTACACCTTC. Its translation: CASRLGILRGAGANYGYTF.

This clone was seen a handful of times. The V call is TRBV7-9, the J call TRBJ1-4; D not certain. V lost 3 bases and J 7 bases, leaving 9 bases between the germline ends. The CDR3 runs 13 residues. CDR1 and CDR2 (germline): SEHNR, FQNEAQ (reference sequence). CDR3 DNA sequence: TGTGCCAGCAGCTTGACCGCAGGTGAAAAACTGTTTTTT. Translated: CASSLTAGEKLFF.

This rearrangement joins TRBV9 to TRBJ2-5, with 14 bases matching TRBD2. The germline V gene has CDR1 SGDLS and CDR2 YYNGEE. The CDR3 is 19 amino acids. V trimming: 3 bases; J trimming: 4 bases; junction bases outside the gene matches: 14. In DNA, the CDR3 is TGTGCCAGCAGCGAGACTAGCGGGGGGGCACCGGTGCGCGTAGAGACCCAGTACTTC. This gives the protein CASSETSGGAPVRVETQYF.

The chain is built from TRBV5-1 and TRBJ2-3; 7 bases line up with TRBD1. Trimming removed 0 bases from V and 1 base from J; junction bases left unmatched: 2. Looked up from germline, CDR1 is SGHRS and CDR2 is YFSETQ. The CDR3 is made up of 15 amino acids. The CDR3 DNA reads as TGCGCCAGCAGCTTGGTAGGGACAGGCACAGATACGCAGTATTTT. Encoded protein: CASSLVGTGTDTQYF.

This chain links TRBV28 with TRBJ2-6; 8 bases align to TRBD1. CDR1 and CDR2 (germline): MDHEN, SYDVKM. The CDR3 spans 18 residues. V was pared by 4 bases and J by 0 bases, with 8 bases of the junction left unmatched. The CDR3: CASSSPGQESSGANVLTF. DNA of the CDR3: TGTGCCAGCAGTTCCCCGGGACAGGAGAGCTCTGGGGCCAACGTCCTGACTTTC.

V usage is TRBV7-3 and J usage is TRBJ2-7; no firm D call. The length of the CDR3 is 13 residues. The germline gives CDR1 SGHTA, CDR2 FQGTGA. With 1 base removed from V and 7 bases from J, the gap between germline ends came to 11 bases. In DNA form, the CDR3 reads TGTGCCAGCAGCTTAATTGCAGGAAGGGAGCAGTACTTC. It is translated as CASSLIAGREQYF.